What follows are 9 T cell receptor beta chains derived from one specimen sequenced in a study of cytomegalovirus exposure and HLA in healthy donors (dated by TCRdb to about 2017). Libraries came from the immunoSEQ multiplex PCR assay. The multiplex PCR relied on a mix of 60 forward primers for TCR Vbeta segments and 13 reverse primers for TCR Jbeta segments. Sourced from immuneACCESS, this table was stored by TCRdb with only in-frame sequences that have V and J called. A share of the clones is absent; for the studies checked, an unresolved V gene accounts for under half, and the remainder has no known explanation. The sample table records roughly 120,000 clones; more than 60% of these occur just once. The ten top clones hold about 2.6% of the sample. The source material was PBMCs. The receptors were gathered from a woman aged 35 to 49 in good health and CMV-seropositive.

The sample holds one count of this clone. The chain recombines TRBV10-3 with TRBJ1-6; D is undetermined. The V gene's germline CDR1 is ENHRY and CDR2 SYGVKD. The CDR3 is 16 residues long. The V and J ends lost 4 bases and 9 bases respectively, with 19 bases between them. CDR3 residues: CAISAQEGAVGSPLHF. As DNA, the CDR3 is TGTGCCATCAGTGCTCAGGAGGGTGCCGTGGGTTCACCCCTCCACTTT.

This clone occurred a few times. The chain links TRBV10-3 to TRBJ1-5; 7 bases align to TRBD1. Germline V CDR1 and CDR2: ENHRY, SYGVKD. The V segment lost 11 bases and the J segment 0 bases; nucleotides outside the gene matches: 7. The CDR3 contains 14 residues. CDR3 in DNA: TGTGCCTCCTCCGACAGGGCTAGCAATCAGCCCCAGCATTTT. Amino acids: CASSDRASNQPQHF.

The rearrangement joins TRBV2 to TRBJ1-2, with 7 bases identical to TRBD1. This CDR3 has 12 residues. V was clipped by 4 bases and J by 5 bases; unmatched bases: 1. The germline CDR1 and CDR2 sequences are SNHLY and FYNNEI. Here the CDR3 DNA reads TGTGCCAGCAGTGGACAGGGTTATGGCTACACCTTC. Amino acids: CASSGQGYGYTF.

This chain joins TRBV5-8 and TRBJ1-1, with D perhaps TRBD1 (5 bases). CDR1 is SGHTS and CDR2 is YDEGEE in the germline V gene. Between the trimmed V and J ends, which lost 3 bases and 5 bases, there was a span of 11 bases. This CDR3 has 13 residues. Here the CDR3 reads CASSYGGGTEAFF. CDR3 DNA sequence: TGTGCCAGCAGCTATGGGGGGGGAACTGAAGCTTTCTTT.

The chain recombines TRBV6-5 with TRBJ1-5, with D perhaps TRBD1 (5 bases). V was pared by 2 bases and J by 5 bases, with 13 bases between. The CDR3 is 15 residues long. Germline V gives CDR1 MNHEY, CDR2 SVGAGI. DNA of the CDR3: TGTGCCAGCAGTTACACAGGCCCTGGGGATCAGCCCCAGCATTTT. It yields the protein CASSYTGPGDQPQHF.

Written as DNA, the CDR3 is TGTGCCAGCAGTAGCCGACAGGGAGCTGGGGCCAACGTCCTGACTTTC. Translated, it gives CASSSRQGAGANVLTF. The V call is TRBV6-6, the J call TRBJ2-6; 7 nucleotides align to TRBD1. Germline V gene lookup returns CDR1 MNHNY and CDR2 SVGAGI (reference sequence). This CDR3 spans 16 amino acids. The V segment lost 5 bases and the J segment 2 bases; nucleotides outside the gene matches: 6.

The gene calls are TRBV28 and TRBJ2-5; no definite D call. This CDR3 has 13 residues. The V end lost 2 bases, the J end lost 4 bases, and 8 bases lay between the germline ends. Germline V gene lookup returns CDR1 MDHEN and CDR2 SYDVKM. The CDR3 is CASSLGLGETQYF. Written as DNA, the CDR3 is TGTGCCAGCAGTTTAGGTCTCGGAGAGACCCAGTACTTC.

The V and J genes are TRBV27 and TRBJ2-7; tentatively, D is TRBD2 (7 bases). The germline V gene has CDR1 MNHEY and CDR2 SMNVEV (reference sequence). V was trimmed by 3 bases and J by 9 bases, leaving 24 bases between them. This CDR3 comprises 16 residues. The CDR3 bases are TGTGCCAGCAGTTTGGGGTCCACGGGGGGCCTTTCGGGGCAGTACTTC. Protein sequence: CASSLGSTGGLSGQYF.

This chain's CDR3 is CATRREGADTQYF. DNA for the CDR3: TGTGCCACCAGAAGAGAGGGAGCAGATACGCAGTATTTT. The V gene is TRBV6-5, the J gene TRBJ2-3; possible D gene TRBD2, 5 bases. The CDR3 runs 13 residues. Trimming took off 10 bases at V and 4 bases at J, with 15 bases between the two ends. Germline CDR1 is MNHEY and CDR2 is SVGAGI.